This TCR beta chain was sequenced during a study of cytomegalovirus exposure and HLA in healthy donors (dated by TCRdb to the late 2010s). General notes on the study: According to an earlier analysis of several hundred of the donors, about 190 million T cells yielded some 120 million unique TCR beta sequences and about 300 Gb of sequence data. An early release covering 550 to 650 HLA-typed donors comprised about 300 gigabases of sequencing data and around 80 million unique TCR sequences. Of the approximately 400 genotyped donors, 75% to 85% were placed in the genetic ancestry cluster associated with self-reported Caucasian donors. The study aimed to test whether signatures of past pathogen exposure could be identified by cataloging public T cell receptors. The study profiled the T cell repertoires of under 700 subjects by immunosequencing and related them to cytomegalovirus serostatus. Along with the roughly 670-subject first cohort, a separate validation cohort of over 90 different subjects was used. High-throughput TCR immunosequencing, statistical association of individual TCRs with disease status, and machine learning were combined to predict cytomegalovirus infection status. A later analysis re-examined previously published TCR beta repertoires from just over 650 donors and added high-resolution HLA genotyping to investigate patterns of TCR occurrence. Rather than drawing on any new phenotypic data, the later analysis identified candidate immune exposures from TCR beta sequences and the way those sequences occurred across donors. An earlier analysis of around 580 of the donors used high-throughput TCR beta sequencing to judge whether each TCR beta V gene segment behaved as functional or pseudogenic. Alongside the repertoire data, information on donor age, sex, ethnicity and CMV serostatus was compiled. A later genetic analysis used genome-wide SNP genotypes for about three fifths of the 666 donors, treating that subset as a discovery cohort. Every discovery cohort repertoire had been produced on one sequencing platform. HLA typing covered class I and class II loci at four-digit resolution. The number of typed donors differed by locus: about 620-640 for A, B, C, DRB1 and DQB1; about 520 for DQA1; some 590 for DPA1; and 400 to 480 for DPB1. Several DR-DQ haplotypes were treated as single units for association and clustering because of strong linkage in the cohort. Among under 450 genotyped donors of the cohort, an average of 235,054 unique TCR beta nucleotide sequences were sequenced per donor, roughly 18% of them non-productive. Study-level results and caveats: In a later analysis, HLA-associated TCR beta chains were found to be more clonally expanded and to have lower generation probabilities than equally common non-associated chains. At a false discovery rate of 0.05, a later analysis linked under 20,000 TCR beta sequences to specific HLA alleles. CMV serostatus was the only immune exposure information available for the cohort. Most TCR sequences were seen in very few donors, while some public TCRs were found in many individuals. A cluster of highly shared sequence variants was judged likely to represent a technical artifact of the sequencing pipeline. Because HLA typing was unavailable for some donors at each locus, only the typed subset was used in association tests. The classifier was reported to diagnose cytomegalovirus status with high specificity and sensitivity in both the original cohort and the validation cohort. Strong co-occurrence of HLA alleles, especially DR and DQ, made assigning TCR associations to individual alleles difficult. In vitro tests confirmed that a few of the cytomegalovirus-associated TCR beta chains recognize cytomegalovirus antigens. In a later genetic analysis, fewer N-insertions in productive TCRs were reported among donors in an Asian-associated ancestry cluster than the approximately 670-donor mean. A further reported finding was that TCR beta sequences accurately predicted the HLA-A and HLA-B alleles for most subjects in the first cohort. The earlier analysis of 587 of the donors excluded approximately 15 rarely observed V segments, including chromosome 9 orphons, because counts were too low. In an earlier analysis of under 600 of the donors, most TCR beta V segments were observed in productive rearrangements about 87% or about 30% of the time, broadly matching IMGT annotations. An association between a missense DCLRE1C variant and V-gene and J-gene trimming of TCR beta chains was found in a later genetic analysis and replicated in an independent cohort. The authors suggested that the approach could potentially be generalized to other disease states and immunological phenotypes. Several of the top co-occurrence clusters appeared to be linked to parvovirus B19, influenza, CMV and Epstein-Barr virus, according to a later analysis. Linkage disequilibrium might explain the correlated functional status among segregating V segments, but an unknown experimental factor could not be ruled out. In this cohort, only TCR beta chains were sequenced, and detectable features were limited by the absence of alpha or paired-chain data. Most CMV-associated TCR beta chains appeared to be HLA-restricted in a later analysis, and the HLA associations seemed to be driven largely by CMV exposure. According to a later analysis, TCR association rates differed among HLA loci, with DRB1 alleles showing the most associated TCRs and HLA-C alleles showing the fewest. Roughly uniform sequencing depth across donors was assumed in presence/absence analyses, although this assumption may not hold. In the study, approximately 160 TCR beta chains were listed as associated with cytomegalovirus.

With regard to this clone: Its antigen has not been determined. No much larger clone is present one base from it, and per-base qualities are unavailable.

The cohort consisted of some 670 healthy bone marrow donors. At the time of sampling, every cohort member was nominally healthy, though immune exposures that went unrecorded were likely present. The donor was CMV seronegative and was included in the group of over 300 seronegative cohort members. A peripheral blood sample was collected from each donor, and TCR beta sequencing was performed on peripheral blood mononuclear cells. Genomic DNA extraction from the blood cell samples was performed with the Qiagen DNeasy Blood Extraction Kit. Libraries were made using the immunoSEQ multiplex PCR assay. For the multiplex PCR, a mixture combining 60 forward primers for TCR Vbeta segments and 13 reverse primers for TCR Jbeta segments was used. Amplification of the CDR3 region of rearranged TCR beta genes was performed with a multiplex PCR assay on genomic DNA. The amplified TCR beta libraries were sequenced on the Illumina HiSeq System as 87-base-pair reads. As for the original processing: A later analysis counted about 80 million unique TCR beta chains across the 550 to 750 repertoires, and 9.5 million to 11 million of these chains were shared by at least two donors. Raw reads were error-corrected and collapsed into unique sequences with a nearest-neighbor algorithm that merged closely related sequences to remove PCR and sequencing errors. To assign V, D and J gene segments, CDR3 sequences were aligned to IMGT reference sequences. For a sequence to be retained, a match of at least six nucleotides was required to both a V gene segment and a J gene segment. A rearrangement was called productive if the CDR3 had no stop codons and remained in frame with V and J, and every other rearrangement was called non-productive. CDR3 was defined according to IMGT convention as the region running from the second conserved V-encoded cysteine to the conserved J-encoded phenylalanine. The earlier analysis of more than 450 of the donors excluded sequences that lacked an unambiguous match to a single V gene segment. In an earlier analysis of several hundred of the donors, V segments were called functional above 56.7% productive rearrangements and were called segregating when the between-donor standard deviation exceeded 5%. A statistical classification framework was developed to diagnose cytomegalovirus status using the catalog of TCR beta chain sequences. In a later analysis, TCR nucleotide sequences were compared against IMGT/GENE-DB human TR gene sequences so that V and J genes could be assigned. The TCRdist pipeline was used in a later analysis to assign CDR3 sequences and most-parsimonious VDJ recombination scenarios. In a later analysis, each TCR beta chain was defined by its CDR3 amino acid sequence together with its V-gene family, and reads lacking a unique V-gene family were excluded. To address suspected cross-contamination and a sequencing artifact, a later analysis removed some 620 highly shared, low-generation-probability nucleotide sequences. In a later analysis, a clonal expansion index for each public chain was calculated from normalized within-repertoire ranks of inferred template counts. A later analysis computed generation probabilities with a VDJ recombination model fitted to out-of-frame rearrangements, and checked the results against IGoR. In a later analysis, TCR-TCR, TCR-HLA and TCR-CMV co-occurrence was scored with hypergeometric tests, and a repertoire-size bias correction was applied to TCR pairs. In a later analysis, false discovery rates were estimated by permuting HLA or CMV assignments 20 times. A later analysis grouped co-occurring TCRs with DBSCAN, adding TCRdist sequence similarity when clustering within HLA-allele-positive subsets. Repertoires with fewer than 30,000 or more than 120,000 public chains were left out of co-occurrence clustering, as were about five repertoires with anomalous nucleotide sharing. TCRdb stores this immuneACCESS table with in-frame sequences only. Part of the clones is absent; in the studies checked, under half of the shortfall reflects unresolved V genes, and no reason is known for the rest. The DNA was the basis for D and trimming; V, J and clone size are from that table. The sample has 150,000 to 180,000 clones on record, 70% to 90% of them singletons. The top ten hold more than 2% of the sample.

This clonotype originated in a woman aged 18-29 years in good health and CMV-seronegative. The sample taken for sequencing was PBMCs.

CDR3 region: CASSVESRTGELFF. The sequenced DNA is TGTGCCAGCAGCGTAGAAAGCCGCACCGGGGAGCTGTTTTTT. This sequence uses TRBV9 and TRBJ2-2, with the identity of the D gene unclear. V is pared back by 0 bases and J by 4 bases, with 7 bases lying between the germline termini. CDR1 SGDLS and CDR2 YYNGEE are derived from the germline V gene. The CDR3 goes from the cysteine to the phenylalanine over 14 residues. Only CDR3 DNA remains: 42 bases, in frame from the first base.